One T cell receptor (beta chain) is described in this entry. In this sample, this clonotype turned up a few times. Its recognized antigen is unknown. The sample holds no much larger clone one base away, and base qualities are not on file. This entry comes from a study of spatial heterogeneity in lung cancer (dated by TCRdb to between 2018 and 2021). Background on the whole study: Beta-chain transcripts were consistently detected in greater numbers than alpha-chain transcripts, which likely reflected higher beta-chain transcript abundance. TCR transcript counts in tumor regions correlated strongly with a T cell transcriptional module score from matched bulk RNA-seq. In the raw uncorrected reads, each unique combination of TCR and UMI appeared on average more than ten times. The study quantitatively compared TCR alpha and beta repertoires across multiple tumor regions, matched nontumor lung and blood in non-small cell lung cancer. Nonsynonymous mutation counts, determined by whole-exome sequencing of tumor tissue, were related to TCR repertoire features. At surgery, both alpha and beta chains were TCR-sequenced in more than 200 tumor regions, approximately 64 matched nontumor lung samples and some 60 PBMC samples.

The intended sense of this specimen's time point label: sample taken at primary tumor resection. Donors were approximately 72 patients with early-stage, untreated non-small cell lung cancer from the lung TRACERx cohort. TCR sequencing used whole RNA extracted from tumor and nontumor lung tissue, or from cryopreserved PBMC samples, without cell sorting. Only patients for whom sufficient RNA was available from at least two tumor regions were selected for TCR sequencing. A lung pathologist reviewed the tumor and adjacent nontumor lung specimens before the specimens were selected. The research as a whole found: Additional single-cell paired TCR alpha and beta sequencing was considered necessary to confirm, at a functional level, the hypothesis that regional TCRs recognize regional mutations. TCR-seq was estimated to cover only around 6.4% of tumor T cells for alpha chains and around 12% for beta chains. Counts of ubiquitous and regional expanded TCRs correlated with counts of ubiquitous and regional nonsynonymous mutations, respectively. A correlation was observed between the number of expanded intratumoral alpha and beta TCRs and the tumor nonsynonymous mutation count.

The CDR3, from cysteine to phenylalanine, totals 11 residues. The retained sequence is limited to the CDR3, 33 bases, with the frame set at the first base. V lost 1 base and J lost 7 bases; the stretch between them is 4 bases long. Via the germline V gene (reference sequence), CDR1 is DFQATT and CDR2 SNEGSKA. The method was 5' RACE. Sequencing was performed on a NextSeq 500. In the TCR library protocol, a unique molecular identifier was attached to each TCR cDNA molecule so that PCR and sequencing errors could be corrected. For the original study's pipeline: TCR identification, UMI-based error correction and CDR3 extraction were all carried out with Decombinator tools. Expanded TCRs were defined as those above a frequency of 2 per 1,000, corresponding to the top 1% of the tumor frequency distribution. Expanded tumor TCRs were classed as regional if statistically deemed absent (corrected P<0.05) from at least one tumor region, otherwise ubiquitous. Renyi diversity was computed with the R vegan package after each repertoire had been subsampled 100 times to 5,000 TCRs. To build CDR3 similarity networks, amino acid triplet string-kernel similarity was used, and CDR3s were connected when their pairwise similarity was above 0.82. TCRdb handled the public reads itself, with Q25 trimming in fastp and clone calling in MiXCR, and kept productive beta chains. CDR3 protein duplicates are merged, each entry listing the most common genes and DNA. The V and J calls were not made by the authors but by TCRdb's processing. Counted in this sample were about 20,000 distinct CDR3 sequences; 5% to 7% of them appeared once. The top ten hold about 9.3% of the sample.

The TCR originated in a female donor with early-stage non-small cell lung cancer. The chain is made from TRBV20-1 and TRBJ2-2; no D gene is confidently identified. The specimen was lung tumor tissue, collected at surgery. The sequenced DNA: TGCAGTGCTAGAGGGTTCGGGGAGCTGTTTTTT. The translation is CSARGFGELFF.